This T cell receptor beta chain was retrieved from a study of blood T cell repertoires in COVID-19. Overall study context: Samples of COVID-19 (acute and convalescent) were obtained from the United States, Italy and Spain. PBMCs, B-cell-depleted T cells, or T cells were the source of the cDNA or gDNA that made up the material.

Authors' analysis steps: Reference gene primer amplification gave nucleated cell count estimates. Data came from immunoSEQ multiplex PCR; TCRdb stores just in-frame clones and leaves some out. That table gives V, J and clone size, and the DNA gave D and trimming. The repertoire includes about 84,000 clones, 86% of them detected once, and about 1.2% sits in the top ten. The sequence was collected from a man older than 75 with active or convalescent COVID-19. Material: peripheral blood.

The CDR3 spells CASSPRGGAGYEQYF. The DNA of the CDR3 is TGTGCCAGCAGTCCCCGCGGTGGGGCGGGGTACGAGCAGTACTTC. The rearrangement uses TRBV27 and TRBJ2-7; D is perhaps TRBD2 (6 bases). Looked up from germline, CDR1 is MNHEY and CDR2 is SMNVEV (reference sequence). The CDR3 contains 15 residues. V dropped 5 bases and J dropped 4 bases, with 18 bases sitting between them.